This T cell receptor beta chain derives from a study of CD8+CD57+ T cells in acquired aplastic anemia. Researchers used genomic DNA as the template to profile TCR beta VDJ and CDR3. From the reads, TCRdb called clonotypes with MiXCR, one entry per CDR3 protein. The table lists about 150,000 distinct CDR3 sequences, around two fifths of them singletons. CDR1 and CDR2 (germline): SGHRS, YFSETQ. The CDR3 has 12 residues. V dropped 2 bases and J dropped 13; count of bases not matched to a gene: 9. The TCR sequence derives from a human donor in good health, serving as a control. Sequencing used sorted CD4+, CD8+, or CD8+CD57+ T cells (not recorded which) from PBMCs. The V gene is TRBV5-1, the J gene TRBJ2-7, with 7 bases fitting TRBD1. CDR3: CASSLGDREFYF. CDR3 DNA sequence: TGCGCCAGCAGCTTAGGAGACAGGGAATTTTACTTC.